This T cell receptor beta chain came from a study of vaccination and CD4 T cells after COVID-19. Concerning this clonotype: The antigen remains unidentified.

The CDR3 is 17 amino acids. With 0 bases clipped from V and 7 bases from J, the junction kept 12 bases outside the gene matches. Germline V gene lookup returns CDR1 DFQATT and CDR2 SNEGSKA (reference sequence). Treatment here: roughly 11-day PBMC culture with coronavirus spike peptide pools or control peptides (ViraFEST assay). The unexposed donor's CD4+ T cells were collected before the COVID-19 pandemic (2011-2018). The assay that was used to sequence DNA from cultured CD4+ T cells was the Oncomine TCR Beta short-read assay. Genomic DNA was isolated from CD4+ T cells that had been cultured. TCRdb analysed the PCR reads with MiXCR anew, one entry per CDR3 protein. Of 8,500 to 9,500 distinct CDR3 sequences in the sample, 31% were seen once.

Sequencing was performed on CD4+ T cells from blood, cultured in vitro. This clonotype originated in a human donor in good health. V and J are TRBV20-1 and TRBJ2-1; 10 bases map to TRBD2. The chain's CDR3 is CSARDMSSGRLLNEQFF. CDR3 coding DNA: TGCAGTGCTAGAGATATGTCTAGCGGGAGACTTCTAAATGAGCAGTTCTTC.